Sequencing of this T cell receptor (beta chain) was carried out in a study of cytomegalovirus exposure and HLA in healthy donors. Background on the study: The approximately 120 validation repertoires, a later analysis reported, used the same platform as the approximately 700 first-cohort repertoires. Study findings and constraints: Cytomegalovirus-associated TCR beta chains were listed, numbering roughly 150.

The table came from immunoSEQ multiplex PCR; TCRdb's copy has only in-frame clones and leaves some out. Found here are around 170,000 clones, 85% of them singletons; the top ten hold approximately 16%. On this clone: The antigen is undetermined.

V lost 0 bases and J lost 4, with 12 bases in between. The germline V gene has CDR1 LGHNA and CDR2 YNFKEQ. This CDR3 has 16 residues. The clonotype comes from a man aged 18 to 29 in good health and CMV-seropositive. The J gene is TRBJ1-4, the V gene TRBV4-2; D unclear. Material: PBMCs. CDR3 bases: TGTGCCAGCAGCCAAGATGGGAGGGTACTTAATGAAAAACTGTTTTTT. Translation: CASSQDGRVLNEKLFF.